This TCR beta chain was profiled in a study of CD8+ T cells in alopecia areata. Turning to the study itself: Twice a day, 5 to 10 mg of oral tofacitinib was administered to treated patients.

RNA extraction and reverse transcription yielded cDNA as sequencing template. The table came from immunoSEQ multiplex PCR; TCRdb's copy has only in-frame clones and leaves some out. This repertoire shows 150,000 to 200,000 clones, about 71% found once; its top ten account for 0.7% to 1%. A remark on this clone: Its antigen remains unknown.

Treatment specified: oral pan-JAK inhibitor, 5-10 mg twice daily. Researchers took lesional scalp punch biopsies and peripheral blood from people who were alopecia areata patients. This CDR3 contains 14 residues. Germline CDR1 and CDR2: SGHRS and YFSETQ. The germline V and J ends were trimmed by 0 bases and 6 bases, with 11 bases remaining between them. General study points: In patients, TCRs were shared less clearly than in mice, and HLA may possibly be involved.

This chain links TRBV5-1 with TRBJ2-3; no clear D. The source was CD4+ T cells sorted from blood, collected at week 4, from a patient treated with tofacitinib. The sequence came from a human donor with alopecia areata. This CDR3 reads CASSLGLTTDTQYF. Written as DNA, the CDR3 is TGCGCCAGCAGCTTGGGACTCACCACGGATACGCAGTATTTT.